The entry that follows covers one TCR beta chain sequence. No antigen is known for it. The sample holds no much larger clone one base away, and base qualities are not on file. Participants in the prospective study were enrolled through a virtual design, were aged roughly 18 to 100 years, and lived in some 24 United States geographic areas. Cohort assignment in the prospective study relied on participant-reported clinical history from a screening survey and a study questionnaire. In the prospective study, mobile phlebotomists collected whole blood, serum and a nasopharyngeal or oropharyngeal swab from each participant. Participants in the prospective study had the option to provide additional blood draws and questionnaires over a roughly 2-month period. Blood samples from the prospective study were shipped frozen or at room temperature prior to DNA extraction. The data derive from a study of blood T cell repertoires in COVID-19 (dated by TCRdb to 2020 to 2022). Looking at the study overall: Collaborator samples came from the United States, Italy and Spain and covered acute and convalescent phases of COVID-19. A de-identified subject ID, COVID-19 status, age in years and sex were almost always included in the sample metadata. Samples were obtained from the ongoing ImmuneRACE study (first 160 participants) and from 1,254 subjects provided by 6 global collaborators. The dataset comprised deeply sampled blood TCRbeta repertoires from subjects exposed to, actively infected with, or recovered from COVID-19. A freely available public database, intended as a resource for researchers studying the immune response to SARS-CoV-2, is where the repertoires were released. The prospective study material was composed of cDNA or gDNA derived from T cells, B-cell-depleted T cells, or PBMCs. HLA class I and class II types, where available, came from metadata supplied by the sample provider rather than from assay-based typing.

Trimming accounts for 3 bases at V and 7 bases at J, while the number of junction bases matched to no gene is 9. Inclusive of the bounding cysteine and phenylalanine, the CDR3 is 15 residues long. The CDR3 DNA has 45 bases and is translated from base 1. Via the germline V gene (reference sequence), CDR1 is GTSNPN and CDR2 SVGIG. TCRbeta CDR3 regions were amplified from genomic DNA using the immunoSEQ Assay, a bias-controlled multiplex PCR. As for the original processing: Within the assay, amplification of reference gene primers was used to estimate how many nucleated cells each sample contained. Sequence reads were collapsed and filtered to measure the absolute abundance of every unique TCRbeta CDR3 rearrangement. For each sample, productive Simpson clonality was calculated as the square root of Simpson's diversity index across productive rearrangements. This is the immuneACCESS table as TCRdb keeps it, with only in-frame sequences that have V and J called. A part of the clones is gone; compared with another copy, unresolved V genes explain less than half, and the rest is unexplained. V and J calls and clone size are those listed in that table; D and trimming were worked out from the DNA. Present in this sample are approximately 240,000 clones, about 90% of which were seen just once. About 6% of the sample is in the top ten clones.

Study-wide findings and limitations: The amount of clinical and demographic metadata varied by source and participant and was provided uncurated.

The origin of this receptor is a woman in her twenties or thirties with acute COVID-19. The sequenced sample consisted of PBMCs or T cells enriched from blood (not recorded which). This receptor chain uses TRBV30 and TRBJ1-4; 9 bases in the middle match TRBD1. The DNA reads as follows: TGTGCCTGGAGGGATCCGGGACAGGGTATTGAAAAACTGTTTTTT. Its coded protein is CAWRDPGQGIEKLFF.